This T cell receptor (beta chain) was captured by sequencing in a study of cytomegalovirus exposure and HLA in healthy donors. A multiplex PCR was run with 60 Vbeta primers and 13 Jbeta primers. Original analysis: Unique TCR beta chains totaled about 73 million in a later count, with roughly 11 million of them shared. Profiled with immunoSEQ multiplex PCR; TCRdb holds only in-frame clones, not every one. D and trimming come from the DNA, and the V and J calls and clone size come from that table. The data contain about 230,000 clones, more than 60% of them singletons. Trimming pared 6 bases from V and 8 bases from J, leaving 13 bases between. CDR3 length: 12 residues. Germline-derived CDR1 and CDR2 are MNHEY and SVGAGI.

The sequencing sample was made of PBMCs. The clonotype comes from a woman in her sixties or seventies in good health and CMV-seropositive. The chain has TRBV6-5 and TRBJ1-2; tentatively, D is TRBD1 (5 bases). The CDR3 loop reads CASSPGLQGYTF. For the CDR3, the DNA is TGTGCCAGCAGCCCGGGACTCCAAGGCTACACCTTC.